The clone carrying this T cell receptor beta chain was seen at least ten times. The data originate from a study of regulatory T cells in long-lasting Graves disease. Arm-PCR of CDR3 regions with iRepertoire HTBI primers generated TCR beta libraries. TCRdb reprocessed the multiplex PCR reads with MiXCR, giving one entry per CDR3 protein. This table has hundreds of thousands of distinct CDR3 sequences, around 15% appearing once. Time point in this sample: newly diagnosed GD, antithyroid drugs for less than 3 months. Generation of the TCR library employed RNA extracted from PBMCs. EDTA tubes received 7.5 to 9 milliliters of collected peripheral blood. CDR1 and CDR2 from the germline V gene are MNHEY and SMNVEV (reference sequence). Trimming took 6 bases from V and 2 from J; bases not matched to a gene: 8. CDR3 length: 15 amino acids. This same sample was also taken into another study, of T cells in Graves' hyperthyroidism and ophthalmopathy. That work states: Pregnant or lactating patients were excluded, as were those with uncontrolled infection or other autoimmune disease. Clonotypes that were expanded in thyroid above 0.001 mostly appeared in blood too.

The sequences come from peripheral blood mononuclear cells (PBMCs), collected at new diagnosis, from a patient treated with antithyroid drugs. This clonotype was sampled from a man in his forties with Graves disease. The J gene is TRBJ2-3, the V gene TRBV27, with 7 bases fitting TRBD1. For the CDR3, the DNA is TGTGCCAGCAGGAAGGACAGGCGTTACACAGATACGCAGTATTTT. It codes for CASRKDRRYTDTQYF.